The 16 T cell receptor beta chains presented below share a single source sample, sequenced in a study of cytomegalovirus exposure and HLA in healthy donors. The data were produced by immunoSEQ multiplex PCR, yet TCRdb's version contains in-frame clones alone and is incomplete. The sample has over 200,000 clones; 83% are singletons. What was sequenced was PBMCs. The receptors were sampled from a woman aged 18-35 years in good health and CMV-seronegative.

The CDR3 loop is CASSRTTGVNTEAFF. The CDR3, as DNA: TGTGCCAGCAGCAGAACGACAGGGGTGAACACTGAAGCTTTCTTT. The chain uses TRBV7-6 and TRBJ1-1; 8 bases match TRBD1. The germline gives CDR1 SGHVS, CDR2 FNYEAQ. V was pared by 5 bases and J by 0 bases, with 5 bases of the junction left unmatched. The length of the CDR3 is 15 residues.

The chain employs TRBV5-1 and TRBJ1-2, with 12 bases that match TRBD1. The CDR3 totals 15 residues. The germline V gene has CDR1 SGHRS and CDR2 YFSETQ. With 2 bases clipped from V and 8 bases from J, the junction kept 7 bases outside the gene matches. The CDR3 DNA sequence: TGCGCCAGCAGCTTAGGGGGACAGGGGGCGTCCGGCTACACCTTC. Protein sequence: CASSLGGQGASGYTF.

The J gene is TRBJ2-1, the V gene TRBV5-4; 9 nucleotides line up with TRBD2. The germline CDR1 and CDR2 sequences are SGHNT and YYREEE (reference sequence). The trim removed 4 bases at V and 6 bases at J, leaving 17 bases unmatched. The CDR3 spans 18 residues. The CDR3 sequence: CASSLGSSGALSANEQFF. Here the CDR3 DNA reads TGTGCCAGCAGCCTAGGGTCTAGCGGGGCCCTATCCGCCAATGAGCAGTTCTTC.

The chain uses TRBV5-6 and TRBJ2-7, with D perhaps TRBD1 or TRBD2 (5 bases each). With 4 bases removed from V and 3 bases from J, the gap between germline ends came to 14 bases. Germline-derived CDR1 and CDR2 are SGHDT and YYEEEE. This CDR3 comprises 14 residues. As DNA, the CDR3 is TGTGCCAGCAGCCCCGGCAAGGGGAGCTACGAGCAGTACTTC. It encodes CASSPGKGSYEQYF. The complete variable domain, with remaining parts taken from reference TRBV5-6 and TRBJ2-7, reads DAGVTQSPTHLIKTRGQQVTLRCSPKSGHDTVSWYQQALGQGPQFIFQYYEEEERQRGNFPDRFSGHQFPNYSSELNVNALLLGDSALYLCASSPGKGSYEQYFGPGTRLTVT.

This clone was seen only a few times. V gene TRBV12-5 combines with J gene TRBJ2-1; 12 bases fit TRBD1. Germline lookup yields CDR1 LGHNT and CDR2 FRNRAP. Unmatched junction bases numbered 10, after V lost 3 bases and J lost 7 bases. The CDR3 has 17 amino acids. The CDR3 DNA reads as TGTGCTAGTGGTTTAAAGGTGGGACAGGGGGCGAGGAATGAGCAGTTCTTC. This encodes CASGLKVGQGARNEQFF.

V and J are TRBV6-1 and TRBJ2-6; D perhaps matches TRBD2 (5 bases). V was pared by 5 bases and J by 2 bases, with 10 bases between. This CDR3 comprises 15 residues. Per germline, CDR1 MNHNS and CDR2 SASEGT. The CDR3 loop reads CASSFGNTGANVLTF. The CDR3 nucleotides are TGTGCCAGCAGTTTCGGGAATACTGGGGCCAACGTCCTGACTTTC.

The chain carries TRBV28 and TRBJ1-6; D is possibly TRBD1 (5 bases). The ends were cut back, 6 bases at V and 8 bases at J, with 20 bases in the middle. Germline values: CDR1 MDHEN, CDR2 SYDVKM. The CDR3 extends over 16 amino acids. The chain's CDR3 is CASRPWTGKGDSPLHF. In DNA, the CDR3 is TGTGCCAGCAGACCCTGGACGGGGAAAGGGGATTCACCCCTCCACTTT.

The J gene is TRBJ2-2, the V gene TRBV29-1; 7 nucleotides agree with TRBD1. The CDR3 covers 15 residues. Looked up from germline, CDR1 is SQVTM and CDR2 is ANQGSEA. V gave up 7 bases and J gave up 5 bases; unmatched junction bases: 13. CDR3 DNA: TGCAGCGCCGGCGTTAGCCAGGGGGAAACCGGGGAGCTGTTTTTT. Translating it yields CSAGVSQGETGELFF.

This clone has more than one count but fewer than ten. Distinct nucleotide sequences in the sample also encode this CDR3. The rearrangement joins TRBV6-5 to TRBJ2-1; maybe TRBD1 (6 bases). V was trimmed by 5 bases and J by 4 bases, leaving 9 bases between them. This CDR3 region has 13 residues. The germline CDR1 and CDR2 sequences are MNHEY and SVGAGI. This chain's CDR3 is CASSPGQYNEQFF. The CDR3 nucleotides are TGTGCCAGCAGTCCCGGACAGTACAATGAGCAGTTCTTC.

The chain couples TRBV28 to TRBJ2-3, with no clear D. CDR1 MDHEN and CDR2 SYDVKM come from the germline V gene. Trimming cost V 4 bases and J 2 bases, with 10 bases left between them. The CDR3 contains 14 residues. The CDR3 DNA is TGTGCCAGCAGTTCAGAGGACCTCACAGATACGCAGTATTTT. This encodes CASSSEDLTDTQYF.

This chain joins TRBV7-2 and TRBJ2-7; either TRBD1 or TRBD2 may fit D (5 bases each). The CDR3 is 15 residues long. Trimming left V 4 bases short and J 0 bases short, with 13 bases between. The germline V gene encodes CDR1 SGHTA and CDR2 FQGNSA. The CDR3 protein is CASSSTGTVSYEQYF. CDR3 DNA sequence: TGTGCCAGCAGCTCAACCGGGACGGTCTCCTACGAGCAGTACTTC.

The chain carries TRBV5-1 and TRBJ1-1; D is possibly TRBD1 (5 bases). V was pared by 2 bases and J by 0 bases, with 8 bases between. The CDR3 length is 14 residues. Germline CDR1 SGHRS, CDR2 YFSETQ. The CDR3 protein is CASSLGELNTEAFF. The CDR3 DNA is TGCGCCAGCAGCTTAGGGGAACTGAACACTGAAGCTTTCTTT.

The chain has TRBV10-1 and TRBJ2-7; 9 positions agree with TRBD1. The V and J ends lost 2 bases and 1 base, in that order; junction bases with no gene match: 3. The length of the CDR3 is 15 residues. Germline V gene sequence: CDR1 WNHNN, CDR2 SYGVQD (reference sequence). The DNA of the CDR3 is TGCGCCAGCAGTGAGGGGGGACAGGGATCCTACGAGCAGTACTTC. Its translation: CASSEGGQGSYEQYF.

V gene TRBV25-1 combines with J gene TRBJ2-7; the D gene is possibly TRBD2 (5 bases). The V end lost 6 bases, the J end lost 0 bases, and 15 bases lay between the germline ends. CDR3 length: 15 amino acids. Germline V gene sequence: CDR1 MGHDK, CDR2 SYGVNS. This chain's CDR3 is CASRGAAPFSYEQYF. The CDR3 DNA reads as TGTGCCAGCAGGGGAGCGGCGCCCTTCTCCTACGAGCAGTACTTC.

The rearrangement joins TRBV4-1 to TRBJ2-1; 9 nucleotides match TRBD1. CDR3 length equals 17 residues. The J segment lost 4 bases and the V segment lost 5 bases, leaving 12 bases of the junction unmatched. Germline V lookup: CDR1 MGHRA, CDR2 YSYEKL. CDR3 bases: TGCGCCAGCAGCTCCCCTTCCGGGACAGGGCAATACAATGAGCAGTTCTTC. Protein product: CASSSPSGTGQYNEQFF.

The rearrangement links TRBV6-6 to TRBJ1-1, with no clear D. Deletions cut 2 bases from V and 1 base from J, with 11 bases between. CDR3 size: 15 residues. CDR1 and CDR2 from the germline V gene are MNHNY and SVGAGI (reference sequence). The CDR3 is CASSYAGIRNTEAFF. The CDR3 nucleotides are TGTGCCAGCAGTTACGCGGGGATAAGGAACACTGAAGCTTTCTTT.